Presented here are 7 T cell receptor beta chains from one specimen sequenced in a study of shared clonotypes between healthy human individuals. The table came from immunoSEQ multiplex PCR; TCRdb's copy has only in-frame clones and leaves some out. This table holds 2 million to 2.5 million clones, approximately 94% found once. Sequencing was performed on naive CD4+ T cells sorted from blood. Subset meaning: CD45RA+ positively selected. The receptor source for this set is a man aged 18 to 29 in good health.

This rearrangement joins TRBV18 to TRBJ1-5; 7 nucleotides align to TRBD1. CDR1 and CDR2 from the germline V gene are KGHSH and LQKENI. This CDR3 is 15 amino acids long. The V segment lost 3 bases and the J segment 5 bases; nucleotides outside the gene matches: 7. The CDR3 region is CASSPSGTAHQPQHF. The CDR3 coding sequence is TGTGCCAGCTCACCTTCCGGGACAGCCCATCAGCCCCAGCATTTT.

This clone is a singleton in its sample. The chain links TRBV7-9 to TRBJ2-5; D may be TRBD1 (5 bases). The CDR3 is made up of 14 amino acids. The germline gives CDR1 SEHNR, CDR2 FQNEAQ (reference sequence). V shed 0 bases and J shed 6 bases, with 11 bases lying between them. The CDR3: CASSLARGTQTQYF. In DNA form, the CDR3 reads TGTGCCAGCAGCTTAGCAAGGGGTACCCAGACCCAGTACTTC.

This clone appeared a single time. This specimen includes other DNA sequences encoding the same CDR3. The rearrangement uses TRBV11-2 and TRBJ2-2; D not resolved. This CDR3 has 13 amino acids. CDR1 and CDR2 (germline): SGHAT, FQNNGV. The germline V and J ends were trimmed by 1 base and 4 bases, with 4 bases remaining between them. Here the CDR3 reads CASSLVGTGELFF. CDR3 nucleotides: TGTGCCAGCAGCTTAGTCGGCACCGGGGAGCTGTTTTTT. The complete variable domain, with remaining parts taken from reference TRBV11-2 and TRBJ2-2, reads EAGVAQSPRYKIIEKRQSVAFWCNPISGHATLYWYQQILGQGPKLLIQFQNNGVVDDSQLPKDRFSAERLKGVDSTLKIQPAKLEDSAVYLCASSLVGTGELFFGEGSRLTVL.

This chain connects TRBV5-8 to TRBJ2-2, with D maybe TRBD2 (6 bases). V was trimmed by 4 bases and J by 0 bases, leaving 16 bases between them. This CDR3 contains 17 residues. CDR1 is SGHTS and CDR2 is YDEGEE in the germline V gene. The DNA for the CDR3 is TGTGCCAGCAGCGGGTGGTTGCGGGACGCGAACACCGGGGAGCTGTTTTTT. This gives the protein CASSGWLRDANTGELFF.

The chain couples TRBV21-1 to TRBJ2-7; TRBD2 was called by the table and not checked on the DNA. TRBV21-1 is reported as a pseudogene. The CDR3 is made up of 17 amino acids. CDR3 in amino acids: CASSKESRQPSPYEQYF. The CDR3 DNA follows: TGTGCCAGCAGCAAAGAGTCTAGGCAACCGAGTCCCTACGAGCAGTACTTC.

The rearrangement uses TRBV6-5 and TRBJ1-6; 7 bases are a match to TRBD1. Trimming removed 8 bases from V and 8 bases from J; junction bases left unmatched: 9. Per germline, CDR1 MNHEY and CDR2 SVGAGI. The CDR3 has 14 residues. The DNA of the CDR3 is TGTGCCAGCGCCCCGGGACAGTCTGATTCACCCCTCCACTTT. This translates into CASAPGQSDSPLHF.

This chain uses TRBV7-3 with TRBJ1-1; a possible D gene is TRBD1 (6 bases). Germline values: CDR1 SGHTA, CDR2 FQGTGA. The CDR3 loop spans 13 amino acids. Trimming removed 5 bases from V and 3 bases from J, with 10 bases in between. The CDR3 here is CASSRNRDTEAFF. CDR3 nucleotide sequence: TGTGCCAGCAGCCGTAACAGGGACACTGAAGCTTTCTTT.